This T cell receptor (beta chain) was identified in a study of blood T cell repertoires in COVID-19. Study overall: T cells, B-cell-depleted T cells, or PBMCs supplied cDNA or gDNA.

V gave up 3 bases and J gave up 10 bases, with 7 bases separating them. The CDR3 has 11 residues. Germline V gives CDR1 SGHAT, CDR2 FQNNGV. Cohort 3 donors were reported recovered after two negative PCRs, clearance, or symptom resolution. In the authors' workflow: Cell counts per sample came from amplifying reference gene primers. Using immunoSEQ multiplex PCR, the repertoire was profiled, and TCRdb retains in-frame clones only, with some absent. V and J calls and clone size are copied from that table; D and trimming were computed from the DNA. The sample has roughly 180,000 clones; approximately 85% are singletons.

The chain links TRBV11-2 to TRBJ2-1; D perhaps matches TRBD2 (6 bases). The sequenced sample was PBMCs or T cells enriched from blood (not recorded which). The clonotype comes from a man in his forties or fifties who had recovered from COVID-19. Written as DNA, the CDR3 is TGTGCCAGCAGCTTGGGACTGGAGCAGTTCTTC. Translated: CASSLGLEQFF.